These 10 T cell receptor beta chains originate from one sample sequenced in a study of vaccination and CD4 T cells after COVID-19. Sequencing of the DNA from cultured CD4+ T cells was carried out with the Oncomine TCR Beta short-read assay. TCRdb re-analysed the PCR reads in MiXCR, keeping a single row per CDR3 protein. The sample consists of 16,000 or so distinct CDR3 sequences, 55% of them appearing once. What these receptors recognize is not known. The treatment denotes: approximately nine-day PBMC culture with coronavirus spike peptide pools or control peptides (ViraFEST assay). Sample: CD4+ T cells from blood, cultured in vitro. The receptor set was obtained from a human donor who had recovered from COVID-19.

The chain combines TRBV18 with TRBJ1-2; D uncertain. The CDR3 covers 12 residues. Germline lookup yields CDR1 KGHSH and CDR2 LQKENI. Trimming removed 4 bases at V and 8 bases at J, with 11 bases between. CDR3 in amino acids: CASSLQASGYTF. Here the CDR3 DNA reads TGTGCCAGCTCACTCCAGGCATCCGGCTACACCTTC.

V usage is TRBV4-3 and J usage is TRBJ2-1; 11 positions match TRBD1. With V trimmed by 0 bases and J by 5 bases, 6 bases remained unmatched. This CDR3 is built from 17 residues. Germline CDR1 reads LGHNA; CDR2 reads YSLEER. For the CDR3, the DNA is TGCGCCAGCAGCCAAGAACCGGGACAGGGGGGCCACAATGAGCAGTTCTTC. It is translated as CASSQEPGQGGHNEQFF.

Points on this clonotype: One end of the junction does not line up with germline, which may come from a read error. The V gene is TRBV7-2, the J gene TRBJ2-2; 8 nucleotides agree with TRBD1. Looked up from germline, CDR1 is SGHTA and CDR2 is FQGNSA. This CDR3 comprises 15 residues. CDR3 bases: TGTGCCAGCACCCGGGACAGGTCGAACACCAGGGAGCTGTTTTTT. The encoded protein is CASTRDRSNTRELFF.

This clonotype has just a few counts. The chain links TRBV6-1 to TRBJ2-2; D is unresolved. Germline V gene sequence: CDR1 MNHNS, CDR2 SASEGT. The CDR3 is 12 amino acids. V dropped 9 bases and J dropped 5 bases, with 10 bases sitting between them. The CDR3 nucleotides read TGTGCCAGTTCGAGGCGAACCGGGGAGCTGTTTTTT. Its protein product is CASSRRTGELFF.

The CDR3 DNA is TGTGCCAGCAGTTACATAGGGCAGGGGAGGGAAGTGTCGGGAAACACCATATATTTT. The encoded protein is CASSYIGQGREVSGNTIYF. This sequence joins TRBV6-5 and TRBJ1-3, with a possible D match to TRBD1 (6 bases). CDR3 size: 19 residues. V was cut by 2 bases and J by 4 bases, with 24 bases left in between. Germline CDR1 reads MNHEY; CDR2 reads SVGAGI.

V and J are TRBV27 and TRBJ1-3; D is uncertain. V shed 1 base and J shed 0 bases, with 7 bases lying between them. The CDR3 spans 15 residues. The germline V gene encodes CDR1 MNHEY and CDR2 SMNVEV (reference sequence). Here the CDR3 reads CASSLYGFSGNTIYF. The CDR3 DNA follows: TGTGCCAGCAGTTTATACGGGTTCTCTGGAAACACCATATATTTT.

The chain recombines TRBV24-1 with TRBJ1-5; D may be TRBD1 (6 bases). The V end lost 2 bases, the J end lost 3 bases, and 7 bases lay between the germline ends. The germline V gene encodes CDR1 KGHDR and CDR2 SFDVKD. This CDR3 has 14 residues. CDR3 coding DNA: TGTGCCACCAGTGATTCGGGGGCCAATCAGCCCCAGCATTTT. Residues: CATSDSGANQPQHF.

This clonotype was detected only a few times. The genes are TRBV6-1 and TRBJ1-2, with D maybe TRBD1 (6 bases). Germline V CDR1 and CDR2: MNHNS, SASEGT. The ends were cut back, 7 bases at V and 4 bases at J, with 16 bases in the middle. The CDR3 is made up of 14 amino acids. The CDR3 is CASTKGGRPYGYTF. The DNA of the CDR3 is TGTGCCAGCACCAAGGGGGGGCGACCCTATGGCTACACCTTC.

Only a few counts were recorded for this clonotype. The rearrangement joins TRBV20-1 to TRBJ1-2; D not certain. The CDR3 has 11 residues. CDR1 is DFQATT, CDR2 SNEGSKA, per germline (reference sequence). V lost 6 bases, J lost 4 bases, and 9 bases lay in between. The CDR3 bases are TGCAGTGCCAGGCAGTTCTATGGCTACACCTTC. This codes for CSARQFYGYTF.

The CDR3 region is CASSREAGVGETQYF. CDR3 sequence (DNA): TGTGCCAGCAGTCGTGAAGCGGGAGTCGGGGAGACCCAGTACTTC. The rearrangement links TRBV5-4 to TRBJ2-5; 8 bases line up with TRBD2. V was pared by 5 bases and J by 5 bases, with 11 bases of the junction left unmatched. The CDR3 runs to 15 residues. Germline CDR1 reads SGHNT; CDR2 reads YYREEE (reference sequence).